This T cell receptor (beta chain) was captured in a study of blood T cell repertoires in COVID-19. Study details: The samples span acute and convalescent COVID-19 from the United States, Italy and Spain. T cells, B-cell-depleted T cells, or PBMCs provided the cDNA or gDNA that served as material.

V shed 5 bases, J shed 2 bases, and the junction held 8 bases outside the gene matches. This CDR3 spans 17 amino acids. The germline V gene encodes CDR1 SGHTA and CDR2 FQGNSA. Two negative PCRs, clearance, or symptom resolution were required of recovered Cohort 3 donors. This clone occurred a few times. The authors' processing: Estimation of nucleated cell counts relied on the amplification of reference gene primers. Assay used: immunoSEQ multiplex PCR; TCRdb lists only in-frame clones, some missing. That table furnishes V, J and clone size, whereas the DNA furnished D and trimming. This table has about 160,000 clones, 70% to 90% appearing once.

This TCR was sampled from a woman aged 45-59 years who had recovered from COVID-19. Sample: PBMCs or T cells enriched from blood (not recorded which). This chain links TRBV7-2 with TRBJ2-4, with 11 positions matching TRBD2. CDR3 residues: CASSTPGLAESKNIQYF. The CDR3 DNA sequence: TGTGCCAGCAGCACCCCGGGACTAGCGGAATCCAAAAACATTCAGTACTTC.